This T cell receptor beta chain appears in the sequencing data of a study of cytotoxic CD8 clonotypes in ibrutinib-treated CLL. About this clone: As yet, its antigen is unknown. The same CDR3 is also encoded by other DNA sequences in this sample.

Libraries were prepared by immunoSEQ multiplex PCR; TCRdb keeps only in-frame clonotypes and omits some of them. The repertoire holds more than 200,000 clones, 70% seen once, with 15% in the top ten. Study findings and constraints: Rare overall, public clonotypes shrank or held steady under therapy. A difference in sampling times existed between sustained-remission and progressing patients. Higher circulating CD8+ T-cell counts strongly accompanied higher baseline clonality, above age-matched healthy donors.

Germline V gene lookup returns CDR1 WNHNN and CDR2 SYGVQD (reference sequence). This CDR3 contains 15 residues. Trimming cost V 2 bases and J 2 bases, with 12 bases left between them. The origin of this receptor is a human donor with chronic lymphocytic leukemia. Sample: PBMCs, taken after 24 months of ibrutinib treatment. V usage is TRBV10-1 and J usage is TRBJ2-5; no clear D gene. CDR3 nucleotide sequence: TGCGCCAGCAGTGAGCACAGAACAGAACAAGAGACCCAGTACTTC. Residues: CASSEHRTEQETQYF.